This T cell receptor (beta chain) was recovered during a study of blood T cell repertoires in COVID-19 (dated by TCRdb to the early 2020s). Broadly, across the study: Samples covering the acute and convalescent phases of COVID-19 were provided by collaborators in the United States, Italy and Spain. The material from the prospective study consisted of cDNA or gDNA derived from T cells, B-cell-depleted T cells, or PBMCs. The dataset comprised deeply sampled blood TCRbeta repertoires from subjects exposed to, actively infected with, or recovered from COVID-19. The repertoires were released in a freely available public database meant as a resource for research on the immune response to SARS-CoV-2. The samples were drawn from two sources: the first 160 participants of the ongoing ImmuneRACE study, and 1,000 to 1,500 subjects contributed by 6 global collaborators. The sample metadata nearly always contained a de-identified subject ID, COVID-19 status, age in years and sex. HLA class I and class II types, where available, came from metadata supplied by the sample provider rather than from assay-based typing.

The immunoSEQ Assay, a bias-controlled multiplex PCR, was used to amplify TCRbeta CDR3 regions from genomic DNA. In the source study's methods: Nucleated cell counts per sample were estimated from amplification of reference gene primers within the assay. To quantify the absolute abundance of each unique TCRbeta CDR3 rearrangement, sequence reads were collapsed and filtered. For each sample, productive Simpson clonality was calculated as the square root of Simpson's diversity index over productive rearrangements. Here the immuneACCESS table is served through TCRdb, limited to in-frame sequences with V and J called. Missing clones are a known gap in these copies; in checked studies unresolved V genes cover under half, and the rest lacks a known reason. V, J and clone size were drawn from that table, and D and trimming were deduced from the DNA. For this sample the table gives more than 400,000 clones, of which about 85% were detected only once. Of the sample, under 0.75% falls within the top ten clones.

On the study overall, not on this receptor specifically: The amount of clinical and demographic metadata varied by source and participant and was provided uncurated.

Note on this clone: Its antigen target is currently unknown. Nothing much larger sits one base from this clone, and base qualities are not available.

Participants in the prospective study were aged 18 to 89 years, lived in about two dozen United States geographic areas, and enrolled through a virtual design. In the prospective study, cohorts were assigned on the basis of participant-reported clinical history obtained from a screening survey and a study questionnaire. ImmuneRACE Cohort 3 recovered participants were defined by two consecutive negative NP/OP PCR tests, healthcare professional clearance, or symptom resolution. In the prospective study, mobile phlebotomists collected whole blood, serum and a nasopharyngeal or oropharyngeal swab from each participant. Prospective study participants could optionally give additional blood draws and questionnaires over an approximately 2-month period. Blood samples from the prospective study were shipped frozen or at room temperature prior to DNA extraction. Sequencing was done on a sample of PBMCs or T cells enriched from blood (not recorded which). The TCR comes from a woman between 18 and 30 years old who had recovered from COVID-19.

The nucleotides read TGTGCCAGCAGTTACGGGGGCCTCATGAACACTGAAGCTTTCTTT. It specifies CASSYGGLMNTEAFF. Recombination connected TRBV6-5 to TRBJ1-1; possibly the D gene is TRBD1, per 6 matching bases. Its CDR3 holds 15 amino acids, cysteine through phenylalanine. CDR3 DNA is the only sequence kept; it has 45 bases, read in frame from the first base. CDR1 and CDR2 were assigned from the germline V gene as MNHEY and SVGAGI. Trimming takes 2 bases from V and 0 bases from J, and the germline ends sit 10 bases apart.